This TCR beta chain was observed in a study of shared clonotypes between healthy human individuals. Findings of the study overall: Naive CD4 clonotype sharing across a few donors was about 5.3%.

Produced via immunoSEQ multiplex PCR; TCRdb's table is partial and in-frame only. Here the sample spans fewer than 1.8 million clones, about 98.5% being singletons. Caucasian adults residing in Nashville, Tennessee made up all the donors. About this clone itself: The antigen is unknown.

Germline V gene lookup returns CDR1 KGHSH and CDR2 LQKENI. The CDR3 has 11 residues. Trimming removed 6 bases at V and 5 bases at J, with 8 bases between. The genes are TRBV18 and TRBJ2-7; no reliable D call. The material sequenced was naive CD4+ T cells sorted from blood. As for subset: CD45RA+ positively selected. The receptor comes from a man aged 25 to 45 in good health. The CDR3 reads CASSSLDEQYF. The CDR3 DNA follows: TGTGCCAGCTCTTCCCTGGACGAGCAGTACTTC.